The entry below describes one T cell receptor beta chain. Its specificity is not known. Germline values: CDR1 SEHNR, CDR2 FQNEAQ (reference sequence). Trimming shortened V by 5 bases and J by 4 bases, and 17 bases separated the two germline ends. The CDR3 covers 15 residues. Both 60 Vbeta primers and 13 Jbeta primers went into the PCR. TCRdb's copy holds only in-frame clones and misses some; the assay was immunoSEQ multiplex PCR. Here the sample spans about 94,000 clones, about 80% being singletons. This entry comes from a study of cytomegalovirus exposure and HLA in healthy donors. Study-level points and caveats: An assumption of roughly uniform sequencing depth across donors underlay the presence/absence analyses. Investigators reported about 160 TCR beta chains as tied to cytomegalovirus. The Asian-associated ancestry cluster reportedly had fewer N-insertions than the approximately 670-donor mean in a later analysis.

This sequence originates from a male donor in good health and CMV-seronegative. Input material: PBMCs. This rearrangement joins TRBV7-9 to TRBJ1-2; D gene unclear. CDR3 region: CASSQNDIPSYGYTF. CDR3 coding DNA: TGTGCCAGCAGCCAAAACGACATCCCTTCCTATGGCTACACCTTC.